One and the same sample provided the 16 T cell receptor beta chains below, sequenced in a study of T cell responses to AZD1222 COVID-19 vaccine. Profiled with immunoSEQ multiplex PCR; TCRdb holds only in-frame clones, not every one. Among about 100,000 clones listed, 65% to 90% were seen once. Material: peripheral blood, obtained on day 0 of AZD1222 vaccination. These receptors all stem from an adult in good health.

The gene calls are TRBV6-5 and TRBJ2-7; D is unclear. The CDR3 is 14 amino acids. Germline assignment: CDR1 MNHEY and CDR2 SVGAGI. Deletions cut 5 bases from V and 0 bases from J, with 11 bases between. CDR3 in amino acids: CASSLRRYSYEQYF. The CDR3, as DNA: TGTGCCAGCAGTCTCAGACGGTACTCCTACGAGCAGTACTTC.

The CDR3: CASSKADSYSNQPQHF. DNA for the CDR3: TGTGCCAGCAGCAAAGCGGACAGTTATAGCAATCAGCCCCAGCATTTT. The chain joins TRBV6-2 or TRBV6-3 to TRBJ1-5; TRBD1 is a possible D gene (6 bases). The CDR3 contains 16 residues. Germline CDR1 MNHEY, CDR2 SVGEGT. The V and J ends lost 6 bases and 0 bases respectively, with 15 bases between them.

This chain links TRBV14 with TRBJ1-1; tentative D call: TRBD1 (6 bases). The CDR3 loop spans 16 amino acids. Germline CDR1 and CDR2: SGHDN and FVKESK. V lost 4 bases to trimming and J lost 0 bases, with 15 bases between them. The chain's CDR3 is CASSRLTGDMNTEAFF. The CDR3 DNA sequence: TGTGCCAGCAGCCGATTGACAGGCGATATGAACACTGAAGCTTTCTTT.

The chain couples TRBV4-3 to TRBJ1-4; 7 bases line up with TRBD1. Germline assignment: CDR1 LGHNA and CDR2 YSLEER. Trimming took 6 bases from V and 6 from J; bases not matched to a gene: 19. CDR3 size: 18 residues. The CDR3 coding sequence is TGCGCCAGCAGTTCAGTTTCGCCACCCGGGACAGTTTATGAAAAACTGTTTTTT. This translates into CASSSVSPPGTVYEKLFF.

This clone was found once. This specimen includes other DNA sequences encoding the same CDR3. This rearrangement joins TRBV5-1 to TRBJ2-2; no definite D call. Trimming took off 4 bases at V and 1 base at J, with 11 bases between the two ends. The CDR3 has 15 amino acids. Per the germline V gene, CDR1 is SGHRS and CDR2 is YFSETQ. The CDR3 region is CASSLGSGNTGELFF. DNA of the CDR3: TGCGCCAGCAGCCTGGGGTCCGGGAACACCGGGGAGCTGTTTTTT.

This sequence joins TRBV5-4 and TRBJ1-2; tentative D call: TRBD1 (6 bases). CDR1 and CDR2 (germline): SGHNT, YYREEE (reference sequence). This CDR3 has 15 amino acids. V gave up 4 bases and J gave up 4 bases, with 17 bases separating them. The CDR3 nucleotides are TGTGCCAGCAGCCCTGGCGGTCAGGGGCCCTATGGCTACACCTTC. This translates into CASSPGGQGPYGYTF.

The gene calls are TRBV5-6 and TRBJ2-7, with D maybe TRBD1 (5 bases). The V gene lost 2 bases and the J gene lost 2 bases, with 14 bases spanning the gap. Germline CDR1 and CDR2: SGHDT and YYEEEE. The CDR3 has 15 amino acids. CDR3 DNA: TGTGCCAGCAGCTTCTTTTCCAGACAGACCTACGAGCAGTACTTC. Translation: CASSFFSRQTYEQYF.

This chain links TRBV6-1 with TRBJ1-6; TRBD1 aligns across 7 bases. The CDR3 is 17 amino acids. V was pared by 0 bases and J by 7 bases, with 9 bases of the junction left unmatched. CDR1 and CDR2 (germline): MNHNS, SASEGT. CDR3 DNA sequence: TGTGCCAGCAGTGAAGCGAGTGCAGGGGGTCGAAATTCACCCCTCCACTTT. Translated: CASSEASAGGRNSPLHF.

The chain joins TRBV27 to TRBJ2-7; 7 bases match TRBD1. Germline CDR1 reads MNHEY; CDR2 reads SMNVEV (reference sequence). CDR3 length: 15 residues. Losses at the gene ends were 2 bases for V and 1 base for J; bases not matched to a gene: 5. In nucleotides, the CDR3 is TGTGCCAGCAGTTTAGAAACAGGGGATTCCTACGAGCAGTACTTC. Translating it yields CASSLETGDSYEQYF.

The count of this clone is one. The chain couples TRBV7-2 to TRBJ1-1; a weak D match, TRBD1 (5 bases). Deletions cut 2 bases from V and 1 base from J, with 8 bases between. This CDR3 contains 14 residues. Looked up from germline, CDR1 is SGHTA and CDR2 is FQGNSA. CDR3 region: CASSLLQGNTEAFF. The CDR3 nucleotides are TGTGCCAGCAGCTTACTCCAGGGGAACACTGAAGCTTTCTTT.

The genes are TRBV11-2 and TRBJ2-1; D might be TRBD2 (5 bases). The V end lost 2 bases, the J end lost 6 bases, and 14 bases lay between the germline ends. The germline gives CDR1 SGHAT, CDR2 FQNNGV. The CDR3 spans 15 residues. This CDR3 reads CASSLTGIRANEQFF. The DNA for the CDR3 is TGTGCCAGCAGCTTAACGGGAATACGGGCCAATGAGCAGTTCTTC.

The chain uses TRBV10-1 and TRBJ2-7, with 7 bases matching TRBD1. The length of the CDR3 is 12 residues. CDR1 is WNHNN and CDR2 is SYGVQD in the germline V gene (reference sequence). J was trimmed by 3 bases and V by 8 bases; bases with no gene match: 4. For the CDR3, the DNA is TGCGCCAGCGGCCGGGACAGCTACGAGCAGTACTTC. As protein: CASGRDSYEQYF.

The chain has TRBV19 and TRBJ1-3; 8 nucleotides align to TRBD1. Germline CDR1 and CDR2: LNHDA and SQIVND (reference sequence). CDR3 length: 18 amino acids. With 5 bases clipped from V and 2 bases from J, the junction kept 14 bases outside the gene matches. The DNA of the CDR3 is TGTGCCAGTAGTCTGGGCGTAGGGACAGGCTTTACTGGAAACACCATATATTTT. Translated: CASSLGVGTGFTGNTIYF. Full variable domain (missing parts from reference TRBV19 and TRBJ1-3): DGGITQSPKYLFRKEGQNVTLSCEQNLNHDAMYWYRQDPGQGLRLIYYSQIVNDFQKGDIAEGYSVSREKKESFPLTVTSAQKNPTAFYLCASSLGVGTGFTGNTIYFGEGSWLTVV.

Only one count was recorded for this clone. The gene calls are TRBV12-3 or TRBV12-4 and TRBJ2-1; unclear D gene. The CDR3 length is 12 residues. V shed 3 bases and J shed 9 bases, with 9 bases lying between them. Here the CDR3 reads CASSFPLSEQFF. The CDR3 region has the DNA TGTGCCAGCAGTTTCCCCCTCAGTGAGCAGTTCTTC.

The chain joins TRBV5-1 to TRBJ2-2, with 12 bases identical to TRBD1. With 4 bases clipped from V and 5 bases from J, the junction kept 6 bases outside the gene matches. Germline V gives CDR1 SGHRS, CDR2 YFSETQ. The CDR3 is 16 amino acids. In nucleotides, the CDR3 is TGCGCCAGCAGCGCGGGACAGGGGGCGGGGACCGGGGAGCTGTTTTTT. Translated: CASSAGQGAGTGELFF.

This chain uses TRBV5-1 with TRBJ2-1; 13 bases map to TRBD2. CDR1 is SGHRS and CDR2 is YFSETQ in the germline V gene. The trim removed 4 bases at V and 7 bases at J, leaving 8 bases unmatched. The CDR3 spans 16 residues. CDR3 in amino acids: CASSPTGTSGINEQFF. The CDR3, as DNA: TGCGCCAGCAGCCCAACCGGGACTAGCGGGATTAATGAGCAGTTCTTC.